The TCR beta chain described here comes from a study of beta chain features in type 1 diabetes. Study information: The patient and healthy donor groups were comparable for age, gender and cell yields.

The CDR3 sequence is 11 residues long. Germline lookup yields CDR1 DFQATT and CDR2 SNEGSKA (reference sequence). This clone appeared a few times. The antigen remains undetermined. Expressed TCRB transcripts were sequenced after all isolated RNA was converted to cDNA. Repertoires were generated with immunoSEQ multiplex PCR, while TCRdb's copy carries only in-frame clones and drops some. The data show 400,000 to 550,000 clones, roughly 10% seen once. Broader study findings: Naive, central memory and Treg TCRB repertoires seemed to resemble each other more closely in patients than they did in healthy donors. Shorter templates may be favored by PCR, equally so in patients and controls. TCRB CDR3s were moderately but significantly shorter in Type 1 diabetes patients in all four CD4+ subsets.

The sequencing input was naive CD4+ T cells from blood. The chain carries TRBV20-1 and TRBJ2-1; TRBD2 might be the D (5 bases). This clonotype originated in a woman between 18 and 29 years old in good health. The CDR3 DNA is TGCAGCGCAACCGGCCGGAGGTGGCAGTTCTTC. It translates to CSATGRRWQFF.